The present entry profiles one TCR beta chain with its context. Its binding antigen is unknown. Per-nucleotide qualities are absent, and no much larger clonotype sits a single base away. The QIAamp DNA FFPE kit was used to extract genomic DNA from formalin-fixed paraffin-embedded autopsy tissue. The record originates from a study of T cell repertoires in MIS-A myocarditis (dated by TCRdb to the early 2020s). The germline V gene yields SGHRS for CDR1 and YFSETQ for CDR2. The CDR3 contains 16 residues, cysteine and phenylalanine counted. Only CDR3 DNA is held: 48 bases, read in frame from base 1. Trimming takes 1 base from V and 0 bases from J, and the germline ends sit 12 bases apart. The immunoSEQ bias-controlled multiplex PCR was used to amplify TCRbeta CDR3 regions, which were then sequenced at high throughput. On the authors' methods: CDR3 sequences were collapsed and filtered with the immunoSEQ vendor pipeline, and the abundance and frequency of each unique TCRbeta CDR3 were thereby quantified. Using a 90% global sequence identity threshold, CD-HIT clustered dominant CDR3 amino acid sequences together with SARS-CoV-2-specific ImmuneCODE TCRbeta sequences. Clones were classed as hyperexpanded at frequencies of 0.1 to 1 and as large at frequencies of 0.01 to 0.1. CDR3 amino acid sequences and V and J gene assignments of dominant clones were confirmed with MiXCR. The R stringdist package was used to calculate Levenshtein distances between the patient clonotypes and the ImmuneCODE hits. TCRdb retrieved this table from immuneACCESS and kept in-frame rearrangements only. Not all clones are present; in checked studies, unresolved V genes account for under half, and no reason is known for the remainder. Clonal size and the V and J genes are those of that table, whereas D and trimming came from the DNA. Across this sample there are 15,000 or so clones, with around 70% seen only once. 61% of the sample lies in the top ten.

The clonotype originates from a man younger than 35 with fulminant myocarditis from multisystem inflammatory syndrome in adults (MIS-A) after COVID-19. The chain couples TRBV5-1 to TRBJ2-3; a tentative D match to TRBD1 spans 5 bases. Sequenced: left ventricle heart tissue obtained at autopsy. The intended sense of this specimen's cell subset or site label: cardiac tissue sample (left or right ventricle, interventricular septum, or pericardium). CDR3 loop: CASSLIGQPSTDTQYF. The DNA is TGCGCCAGCAGCTTGATCGGACAACCTAGCACAGATACGCAGTATTTT.